The 11 T cell receptor beta chains given below trace back to one sample, sequenced in a study of monozygotic twins with inflammatory bowel disease. From its re-call of the 5' RACE reads, TCRdb lists each CDR3 protein once, without DNA. This specimen shows about 140,000 distinct CDR3 sequences; the ten leading clones hold 1% to 1.5%. The specimen sequenced was blood. The source of these receptors is a human donor with ulcerative colitis or Crohn's disease, or a healthy co-twin of an affected twin (not recorded which).

The chain couples TRBV7-9 to TRBJ2-4. This CDR3 spans 17 amino acids. Per the germline V gene, CDR1 is SEHNR and CDR2 is FQNEAQ (reference sequence). CDR3 sequence reads: CASRSLAITLAKNIQYF.

The J gene is TRBJ2-5, the V gene TRBV5-6; TCRdb gives TRBD2 as the D gene, but with no DNA this cannot be confirmed. The germline V gene has CDR1 SGHDT and CDR2 YYEEEE. The CDR3 contains 16 residues. The CDR3 loop is CASSLVVLAKGETQYF.

J is TRBJ1-2 and V is TRBV20-1; TCRdb's D call, TRBD1, is unchecked because there is no DNA. Germline V gene sequence: CDR1 DFQATT, CDR2 SNEGSKA (reference sequence). There are 12 residues in the CDR3. The CDR3 here is CSASGASYGYTF.

V usage is TRBV29-1 and J usage is TRBJ2-7; TCRdb returns TRBD1, unconfirmable since there is no DNA. From germline, CDR1 is SQVTM and CDR2 ANQGSEA. CDR3 length equals 13 residues. CDR3 sequence: CSVTPRLHYEQYF.

The chain joins TRBV28 to TRBJ2-7; TCRdb picks TRBD2, but there is no DNA to check that call. This CDR3 comprises 15 residues. CDR1 and CDR2 (germline): MDHEN, SYDVKM. The CDR3 loop is CASSWGSGRVYEQYF.

V is TRBV6-5 and J is TRBJ2-5; TCRdb calls TRBD2, which cannot be checked without DNA. Germline CDR1 and CDR2: MNHEY and SVGAGI. The CDR3 is 15 residues long. The CDR3 is CASSYLGTSEETQYF.

The genes are TRBV7-2 and TRBJ1-6. This CDR3 contains 12 residues. The germline gives CDR1 SGHTA, CDR2 FQGNSA. CDR3 sequence reads: CASRLLNSPLHF.

The rearrangement links TRBV19 to TRBJ2-1; the D gene TCRdb calls, TRBD1, cannot be checked with no DNA. Germline CDR1 LNHDA, CDR2 SQIVND (reference sequence). The length of the CDR3 is 12 residues. The CDR3 loop reads CASTGGSNEQFF.

This chain connects TRBV20-1 to TRBJ2-5. CDR1 is DFQATT, CDR2 SNEGSKA, per germline (reference sequence). This CDR3 has 13 amino acids. The CDR3 protein is CSASDSLEETQYF.

V usage is TRBV5-6 and J usage is TRBJ2-1; TCRdb's D call, TRBD1, is unchecked because there is no DNA. Germline V gives CDR1 SGHDT, CDR2 YYEEEE. This CDR3 contains 16 residues. CDR3 residues: CASSLLPLSSYNEQFF.

The chain recombines TRBV7-9 with TRBJ2-3; with no DNA, the TCRdb D assignment of TRBD1 cannot be verified. The CDR3 spans 15 residues. Germline assignment: CDR1 SEHNR and CDR2 FQNEAQ (reference sequence). The CDR3 reads CASSSRGLSTDTQYF. Based on the CDR3 plus reference TRBV7-9 and TRBJ2-3, the full variable domain is DTGVSQNPRHKITKRGQNVTFRCDPISEHNRLYWYRQTLGQGPEFLTYFQNEAQLEKSRLLSDRFSAERPKGSFSTLEIQRTEQGDSAMYLCASSSRGLSTDTQYFGPGTRLTVL.